Reported below is one T cell receptor beta chain. Its antigen is undetermined. The method was immunoSEQ multiplex PCR; TCRdb's version includes in-frame clones alone and lacks a portion of them. The repertoire has about 97,000 clones, 80% to 90% of them found once; the top ten carry under 8.5%. Germline CDR1 MNHNY, CDR2 SVGAGI (reference sequence). The junction had 4 bases not matched to a gene; V was cut back by 5 bases and J by 4 bases. The length of the CDR3 is 14 residues. This specimen belongs to a study of T cell responses to AZD1222 COVID-19 vaccine. General observations from the study: Spike-specific TCRs gained breadth and depth after people received two AZD1222 doses. The donor group comprised mostly white British people and more females; the analysis possibly underestimated clonal diversity. Just six AZD1222 recipients were seropositive at baseline.

The TCR originated in an adult in good health. The material sequenced was peripheral blood, taken on day 0 of AZD1222 vaccination. V gene TRBV6-6 combines with J gene TRBJ1-5, with 8 bases identical to TRBD1. In DNA, the CDR3 is TGTGCCAGCAGTGGACAGGGCCGAAATCAGCCCCAGCATTTT. Translation: CASSGQGRNQPQHF.